Sequencing of this T cell receptor (beta chain) was carried out in a study of T cells in women clearing cervical HPV infection. Study observations and caveats: It is unknown whether associations predate infection; no effector/memory or HPV-specific sorting.

Remarks on this clone: The antigen remains undetermined. The read gets to within 3 residues of the CDR3 end, and the germline J gene fills in the rest.

TCRdb keeps only in-frame clones here, not all; method: immunoSEQ multiplex PCR. The sample has approximately 20,000 clones. The ends lost 1 base at V and 5 bases at J; junction bases unmatched: 12. CDR3 length equals 17 residues. Germline V lookup: CDR1 LGHNT, CDR2 FRNRAP. MY09/MY11 PCR detected cervical HPV DNA; dot-blot assigned genotypes. The receptor comes from a woman aged 18-70 years with a cervical HPV16 infection that either progressed to CIN3+ or cleared (not recorded which). The chain couples TRBV12-5 to TRBJ2-7; TRBD2 matches at 9 bases. The sample taken for sequencing was blood buffy coat. CDR3 bases read: TGTGCTAGTGGTTTGGCCCGAGGTAGATTAGCGGGGGACGAG. This sequence encodes CASGLARGRLAGDE. The entire CDR3 is CASGLARGRLAGDEQYF.